This TCR beta chain was retrieved from a study of T cells after yellow fever vaccination. About the study: Fractions with few cells were prepared using SMART-Seq v4 Ultra Low Input.

Overall study results and limits: Most primary-vaccination clones reappeared after the booster (about 97% CD4, about 88% CD8).

V shed 6 bases and J 3 bases; nucleotides not matched to a gene: 15. The CDR3 spans 17 residues. Germline assignment: CDR1 KGHSH and CDR2 LQKENI. This clonotype was observed a few times. The antigen is undetermined. Each CDR3 protein gets one entry after TCRdb re-called the 5' RACE reads with MiXCR. The sample shows about 250,000 distinct CDR3 sequences, 3.6% of them seen only once. This receptor was identified in a man aged 18 to 29 who received the YFV17D yellow fever vaccine. The genes are TRBV18 and TRBJ1-1; 8 positions match TRBD1. The sequenced sample was PBMCs, obtained 15 days after the yellow fever booster vaccination. CDR3 nucleotides: TGTGCCAGCTCGGCGAGGGCCTGGCAGGGGGCGTACACTGAAGCTTTCTTT. It translates to CASSARAWQGAYTEAFF.